These T cell receptor beta chains were read from a single sample in a study of T cell responses to AZD1222 COVID-19 vaccine. Repertoires were generated with immunoSEQ multiplex PCR, while TCRdb's copy carries only in-frame clones and drops some. The data contain 85,000 to 120,000 clones, 90% of them singletons. This specimen consisted of peripheral blood, obtained 28 days after the second AZD1222 dose. The receptors come from an adult who received the AZD1222 COVID-19 vaccine. Both conserved end residues are part of each CDR3. Each record gives: J gene, D gene, V gene, clone size, CDR3 DNA, CDR3 protein. A D gene is named only where the DNA matches it firmly. Only some rows state a clone size, as once, few, many or a class for expanded clones.

TRBJ1-2	NA	TRBV7-2	few	TGTGCCAGCAGCTTACAGGTCGACTATGGCTACACCTTC	CASSLQVDYGYTF
TRBJ1-1	TRBD1	TRBV11-2	NA	TGTGCCAGCAGCCCCCAAAGGGGACAGGGGGCTTTCTTT	CASSPQRGQGAFF
TRBJ1-1	TRBD1	TRBV5-1	NA	TGCGCCAGCAGCCATCCGGGACAGGGTGAAGCTTTCTTT	CASSHPGQGEAFF
TRBJ2-1	TRBD2	TRBV6-4	NA	TGTGCCAGCAGTTTCCAGACTAGCGGGGAGGGTGAGCAGTTCTTC	CASSFQTSGEGEQFF
TRBJ2-7	TRBD2	TRBV7-2	NA	TGTGCCAGCACCCACGGGGGGGCCTACGAGCAGTACTTC	CASTHGGAYEQYF
TRBJ1-3	TRBD1	TRBV4-3	NA	TGCGCCAGCAGCCAGGGGTACCTAGGACAGGTGGGAAACACCATATATTTT	CASSQGYLGQVGNTIYF
TRBJ1-2	TRBD1	TRBV9	NA	TGTGCCAGCAGCCCGACGCCCGGGGACAGTTATGGCTACACCTTC	CASSPTPGDSYGYTF
TRBJ1-1	NA	TRBV9	few	TGTGCCAGCAGCGAGATCCCCATGAACACTGAAGCTTTCTTT	CASSEIPMNTEAFF
TRBJ1-1	NA	TRBV5-4	once	TGTGCCAGCAGCAAGGACCTGAACACTGAAGCTTTCTTT	CASSKDLNTEAFF
TRBJ2-1	NA	TRBV5-1	NA	TGCGCCAGCAGCTCACAGGGTTACAATGAGCAGTTCTTC	CASSSQGYNEQFF
TRBJ2-1	NA	TRBV28	NA	TGTGCCAGCAGTGACAGTAACGATGAGCAGTTCTTC	CASSDSNDEQFF
TRBJ1-5	TRBD1	TRBV3-1/TRBV3-2	NA	TGTGCCAGCAACCTAAGGGACAGGGGGGCGGAGTCTGGCAATCAGCCCCAGCATTTT	CASNLRDRGAESGNQPQHF
TRBJ1-6	NA	TRBV7-2	NA	TGTGCCAGCAGCTCGCCCCAGGGTCGAGCCTATAATTCACCCCTCCACTTT	CASSSPQGRAYNSPLHF
TRBJ2-2	NA	TRBV3-1/TRBV3-2	NA	TGTGCCAGCAGTCGGAACAGGGAACCCGGGGAGCTGTTTTTT	CASSRNREPGELFF
TRBJ1-1	NA	TRBV3-1/TRBV3-2	NA	TGTGCCAGCACCCCTGACAAGGGCCCCGACACTGAAGCTTTCTTT	CASTPDKGPDTEAFF
TRBJ2-7	TRBD1	TRBV4-1	NA	TGCGCCAGCAGACGGGACAGGAGCTCCTACGAGCAGTACTTC	CASRRDRSSYEQYF
TRBJ1-2	TRBD1	TRBV5-4	NA	TGTGCCAGCAGCTTGGGGGGACAGATCTATGGCTACACCTTC	CASSLGGQIYGYTF
TRBJ1-6	NA	TRBV7-2	once	TGTGCCAGCAGCGAACTAGGGACTTTTCCCCTCCACTTT	CASSELGTFPLHF
TRBJ2-3	NA	TRBV27	NA	TGTGCCAGCAGTTTGTCGCGAGGGACAGATACGCAGTATTTT	CASSLSRGTDTQYF
TRBJ1-5	NA	TRBV24-1	NA	TGTGCCACCAGTGAACCAGGTCTTGGCAATCAGCCCCAGCATTTT	CATSEPGLGNQPQHF
TRBJ2-1	TRBD2	TRBV3-1/TRBV3-2	NA	TGTGCCAGCAGCCAAGATGCGACTAGCGGGCTTTACAATGAGCAGTTCTTC	CASSQDATSGLYNEQFF
TRBJ1-2	NA	TRBV23-1	NA	TGCGCCAGCAGTCATGGTCGAGGCTACACCTTC	CASSHGRGYTF
TRBJ1-6	NA	TRBV7-9	NA	TGTGCCAGCAGCCCTCCCGGACAGCGTTCGAGCTCCTATAATTCACCCCTCCACTTT	CASSPPGQRSSSYNSPLHF